These 12 T cell receptor beta chains came from one sample sequenced in a study of control samples from healthy donors and cancer patients. Clones were sequenced by immunoSEQ multiplex PCR, and TCRdb holds only the in-frame ones, with some missing. The sample has 130,000 or so clones, about nine tenths seen once. Sequences were obtained from blood. The origin of the receptors is a man aged 40-49 years in good health.

The V and J genes are TRBV15 and TRBJ1-2; D gene unclear. V lost 0 bases and J 3 bases, leaving 17 bases between the germline ends. Per germline, CDR1 LNHNV and CDR2 YYDKDF (reference sequence). The CDR3 sequence is 17 residues long. Written as DNA, the CDR3 is TGTGCCACCAGCAGAGATTACTCTGAGGGTAGGGACTATGGCTACACCTTC. Its translation is CATSRDYSEGRDYGYTF.

The sample holds one count of this clone. The rearrangement uses TRBV28 and TRBJ2-7; 9 bases map to TRBD1. This CDR3 region has 16 residues. Unmatched junction bases numbered 12, after V lost 5 bases and J lost 4 bases. Per germline, CDR1 MDHEN and CDR2 SYDVKM. CDR3 residues: CASSRSPPGQGYEQYF. Here the CDR3 DNA reads TGTGCCAGCAGTAGGTCCCCCCCGGGACAGGGATACGAGCAGTACTTC.

The chain is built from TRBV9 and TRBJ2-7; TRBD2 matches at 10 bases. Germline V gives CDR1 SGDLS, CDR2 YYNGEE. The CDR3 runs 15 residues. Unmatched junction bases numbered 7, after V lost 0 bases and J lost 7 bases. Here the CDR3 reads CASSVGSGGAEEQYF. Here the CDR3 DNA reads TGTGCCAGCAGCGTAGGGAGCGGGGGGGCCGAGGAGCAGTACTTC. Full variable domain (rest looked up from reference TRBV9 and TRBJ2-7): DSGVTQTPKHLITATGQRVTLRCSPRSGDLSVYWYQQSLDQGLQFLIQYYNGEERAKGNILERFSAQQFPDLHSELNLSSLELGDSALYFCASSVGSGGAEEQYFGPGTRLTVT.

The V gene is TRBV18, the J gene TRBJ1-3, with D possibly matching TRBD1 (6 bases). V was cut by 3 bases and J by 3 bases, with 9 bases left in between. CDR1 and CDR2 (germline): KGHSH, LQKENI. The CDR3 runs to 14 residues. The CDR3 reads CASSPRDIGNTIYF. The DNA of the CDR3 is TGTGCCAGCTCACCTCGGGACATTGGAAACACCATATATTTT.

The chain is built from TRBV10-3 and TRBJ2-3; 7 nucleotides agree with TRBD2. V was clipped by 0 bases and J by 9 bases; unmatched bases: 6. This CDR3 spans 14 amino acids. Germline CDR1 reads ENHRY; CDR2 reads SYGVKD. The CDR3 loop is CAISESVDGGTQYF. CDR3 DNA: TGTGCCATCAGTGAGTCGGTCGACGGGGGGACGCAGTATTTT.

The V call is TRBV4-1, the J call TRBJ2-3; possible D gene TRBD2, 5 bases. Germline CDR1 and CDR2: MGHRA and YSYEKL. Trimming cost V 2 bases and J 0 bases, with 15 bases left between them. This CDR3 has 17 residues. As DNA, the CDR3 is TGCGCCAGCAGCCAATCATTGCCGGGGAGTAGCACAGATACGCAGTATTTT. Protein: CASSQSLPGSSTDTQYF.

The rearrangement links TRBV10-2 to TRBJ2-3; D remains unclear. The CDR3 length is 15 residues. In germline, CDR1 is WSHSY, CDR2 SAAADI. V was cut by 3 bases and J by 5 bases, with 15 bases left in between. The CDR3 loop is CASSETPQSGDTQYF. The CDR3 nucleotides read TGCGCCAGCAGTGAAACACCCCAGTCGGGAGATACGCAGTATTTT.

The rearrangement joins TRBV25-1 to TRBJ2-4; D is unresolved. The V and J ends lost 4 bases and 6 bases respectively, with 7 bases between them. Germline V CDR1 and CDR2: MGHDK, SYGVNS. The length of the CDR3 is 12 residues. The CDR3 reads CASSGVPNIQYF. As DNA, the CDR3 is TGTGCCAGCAGTGGGGTGCCAAACATTCAGTACTTC.

The V call is TRBV4-1, the J call TRBJ2-7; D gene unclear. Per germline, CDR1 MGHRA and CDR2 YSYEKL. This CDR3 has 14 residues. The germline V and J ends were trimmed by 1 base and 6 bases, with 13 bases remaining between them. Written as DNA, the CDR3 is TGCGCCAGCAGCCAAGGGCGCAGTACGAGCGAGCAGTACTTC. Its protein is CASSQGRSTSEQYF.

The V and J genes are TRBV12-3 or TRBV12-4 and TRBJ1-2, with 7 bases matching TRBD1. The V segment lost 5 bases and the J segment 4 bases; nucleotides outside the gene matches: 4. This CDR3 comprises 13 residues. As DNA, the CDR3 is TGTGCCAGCAGTCTCCCAGGGGGCTATGGCTACACCTTC. Translating it yields CASSLPGGYGYTF.

The rearrangement joins TRBV7-9 to TRBJ1-2, with D maybe TRBD1 (5 bases). Trimming removed 5 bases from V and 4 bases from J, with 17 bases in between. CDR1 is SEHNR and CDR2 is FQNEAQ in the germline V gene (reference sequence). The CDR3 runs 15 residues. The CDR3 DNA reads as TGTGCCAGCAGCCCGTTCCAGGGTAACCTCTATGGCTACACCTTC. Translating gives CASSPFQGNLYGYTF. The whole variable domain, remainder taken from reference TRBV7-9 and TRBJ1-2, is DTGVSQNPRHKITKRGQNVTFRCDPISEHNRLYWYRQTLGQGPEFLTYFQNEAQLEKSRLLSDRFSAERPKGSFSTLEIQRTEQGDSAMYLCASSPFQGNLYGYTFGSGTRLTVV.

The genes are TRBV5-1 and TRBJ2-3; 12 bases map to TRBD2. The CDR3 totals 16 residues. J lost 2 bases, V lost 2 bases, and 3 bases had no gene match. Germline CDR1 SGHRS, CDR2 YFSETQ. The CDR3 region has the DNA TGCGCCAGCAGCTTCGGGACTAGCGGGTTCACAGATACGCAGTATTTT. It translates to CASSFGTSGFTDTQYF.